The source of this TCR beta chain is a study of blood T cell repertoires in COVID-19. The wider study: Sites in the United States, Italy and Spain provided acute and convalescent COVID-19 samples. In each case, the material was cDNA or gDNA derived from T cells, B-cell-depleted T cells, or PBMCs.

Germline V gives CDR1 MGHRA, CDR2 YSYEKL. This CDR3 has 18 residues. Germline trimming cut 1 base from V and 8 bases from J; bases unmatched to any gene: 16. Original processing notes: Estimated nucleated cell counts came from reference gene primer amplification. TCRdb's copy holds only in-frame clones and misses some; the assay was immunoSEQ multiplex PCR. V, J and clone size derive from that table, while D and trimming were established from the DNA sequence. The sample includes about 68,000 clones, just over 85% of them seen just once. This TCR derives from a man aged 30-40 years with acute or convalescent COVID-19. The V gene is TRBV4-1, the J gene TRBJ2-3, with 9 bases lining up with TRBD2. The specimen sequenced was peripheral blood. CDR3 sequence: CASSQVRVAGARAATQYF. CDR3 DNA: TGCGCCAGCAGCCAAGTCCGGGTAGCGGGGGCGAGAGCGGCTACGCAGTATTTT.